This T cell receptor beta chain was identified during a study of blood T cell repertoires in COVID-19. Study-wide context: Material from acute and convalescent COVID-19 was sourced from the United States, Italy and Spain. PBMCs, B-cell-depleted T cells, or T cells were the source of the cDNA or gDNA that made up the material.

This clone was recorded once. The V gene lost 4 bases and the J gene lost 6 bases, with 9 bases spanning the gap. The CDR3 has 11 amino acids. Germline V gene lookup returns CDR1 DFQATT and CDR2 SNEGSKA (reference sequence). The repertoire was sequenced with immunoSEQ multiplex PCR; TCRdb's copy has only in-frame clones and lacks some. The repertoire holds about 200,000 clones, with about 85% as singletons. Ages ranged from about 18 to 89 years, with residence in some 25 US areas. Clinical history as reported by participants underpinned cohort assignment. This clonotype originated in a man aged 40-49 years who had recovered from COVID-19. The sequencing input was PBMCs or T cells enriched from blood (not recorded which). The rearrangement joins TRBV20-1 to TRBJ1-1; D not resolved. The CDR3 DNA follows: TGCAGTGCTAACTCGGTCCCTGAAGCTTTCTTT. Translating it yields CSANSVPEAFF.